This T cell receptor beta chain was sequenced in a study of blood T cell repertoires in COVID-19 (dated by TCRdb to about 2020). For the wider study: Samples covering the acute and convalescent phases of COVID-19 were provided by collaborators in the United States, Italy and Spain. The prospective study material was composed of cDNA or gDNA derived from T cells, B-cell-depleted T cells, or PBMCs. Deeply sampled blood TCRbeta repertoires from subjects exposed to, actively infected with, or recovered from COVID-19 were included in the dataset. The repertoires were made available in a free public database intended to serve as a resource for research on the immune response to SARS-CoV-2. The samples were drawn from two sources: the first 160 participants of the ongoing ImmuneRACE study, and 1,000 to 1,500 subjects contributed by 6 global collaborators. Sample metadata almost always included a de-identified subject ID, COVID-19 status, age in years and sex. Where HLA class I and class II types were available, the types were taken from metadata supplied by the sample provider, not from assay-based typing. Here is what the overall study found, with its caveats: Clinical and demographic metadata were provided uncurated, with the amount varying by source and participant.

TCRbeta CDR3 regions were amplified from genomic DNA using the immunoSEQ Assay, a bias-controlled multiplex PCR. The authors processed their data as follows. Nucleated cell counts per sample were estimated from amplification of reference gene primers within the assay. To quantify the absolute abundance of each unique TCRbeta CDR3 rearrangement, sequence reads were collapsed and filtered. For each sample, productive Simpson clonality was calculated by taking the square root of Simpson's diversity index across productive rearrangements. TCRdb holds this immuneACCESS table with in-frame rearrangements only. Some clones are missing; in checked studies, unresolved V genes explain under half, and the rest has no known cause. V and J calls and clone size are those listed in that table; D and trimming were worked out from the DNA. The sample yields 120,000 or so clones; about 87% were counted once. The top ten clones comprise more than 3.5% of the sample.

The collaborating institutions used their own protocols to collect whole blood in K2EDTA tubes. For TCRbeta analysis, collaborators shipped samples as frozen whole blood, isolated PBMCs, or DNA extracted from either of those sample types. A remark on this clone: Its specific antigen is unknown. No clone much larger than this one lies a single base away; base qualities are absent.

CDR1 and CDR2 were assigned from the germline V gene as MNHEY and SVGEGT. Trimmed from V: 4 bases; trimmed from J: 9 bases; junction bases lacking a gene match: 6. The CDR3 runs 14 amino acids, cysteine and phenylalanine included. Kept here is only the CDR3 DNA, which spans 42 bases and is read in frame from base 1. This sequence was found in a woman aged 60-75 years with acute or convalescent COVID-19. The receptor chain draws on TRBV6-2 or TRBV6-3 and TRBJ1-6, and 7 junction bases match TRBD1. Input material: peripheral blood. The DNA sequence is TGTGCCAGCAGTTGGGACAGCCTCGGTTCACCCCTCCACTTT. This encodes CASSWDSLGSPLHF.